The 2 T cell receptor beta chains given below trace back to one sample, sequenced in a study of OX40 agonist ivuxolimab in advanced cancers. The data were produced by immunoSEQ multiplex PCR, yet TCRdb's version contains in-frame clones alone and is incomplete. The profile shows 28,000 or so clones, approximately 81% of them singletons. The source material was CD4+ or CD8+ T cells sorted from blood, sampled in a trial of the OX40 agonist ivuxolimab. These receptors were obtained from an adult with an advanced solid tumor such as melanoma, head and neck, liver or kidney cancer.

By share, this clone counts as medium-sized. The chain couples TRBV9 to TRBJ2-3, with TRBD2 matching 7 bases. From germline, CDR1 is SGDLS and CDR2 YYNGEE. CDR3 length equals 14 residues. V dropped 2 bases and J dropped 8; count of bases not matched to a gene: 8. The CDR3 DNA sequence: TGTGCCAGCAGCGTGGCTTACCGCGGGGGTACGCAGTATTTT. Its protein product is CASSVAYRGGTQYF.

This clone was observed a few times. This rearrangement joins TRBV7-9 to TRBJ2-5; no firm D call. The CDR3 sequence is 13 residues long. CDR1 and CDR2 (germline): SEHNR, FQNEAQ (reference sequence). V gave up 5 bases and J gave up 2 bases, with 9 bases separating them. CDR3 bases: TGTGCCAGCAGCATCGGCTGGCAAGAGACCCAGTACTTC. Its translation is CASSIGWQETQYF.